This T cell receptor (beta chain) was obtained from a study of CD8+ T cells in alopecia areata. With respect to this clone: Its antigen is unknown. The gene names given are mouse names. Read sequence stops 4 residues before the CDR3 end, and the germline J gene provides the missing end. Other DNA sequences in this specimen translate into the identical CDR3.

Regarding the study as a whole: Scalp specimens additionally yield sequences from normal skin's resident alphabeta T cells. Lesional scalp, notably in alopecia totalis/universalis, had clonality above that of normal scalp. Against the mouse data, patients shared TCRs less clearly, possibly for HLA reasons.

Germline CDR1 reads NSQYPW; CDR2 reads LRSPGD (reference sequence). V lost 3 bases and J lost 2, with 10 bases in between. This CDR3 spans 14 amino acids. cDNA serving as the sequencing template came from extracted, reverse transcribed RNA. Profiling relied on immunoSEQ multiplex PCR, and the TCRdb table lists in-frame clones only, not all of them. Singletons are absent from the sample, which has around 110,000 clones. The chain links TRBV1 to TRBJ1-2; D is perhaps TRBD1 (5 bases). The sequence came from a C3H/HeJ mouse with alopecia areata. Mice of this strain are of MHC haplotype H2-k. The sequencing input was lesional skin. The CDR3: CTCSAGEGNSDYTF. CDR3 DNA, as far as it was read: TGCACCTGCAGTGCGGGGGAGGGGAACTCC.